The sample holds many counts of the clone carrying this T cell receptor beta chain. Its antigen is currently unknown. This sample was included in a study of identical twins. Study-level results: The more abundant beta clonotypes in cord blood had fewer insertions, and memory repertoires did not show this.

This CDR3 is 14 amino acids long. V lost 0 bases, J lost 10 bases, and 1 base stayed unmatched. Germline assignment: CDR1 SGHVS and CDR2 FNYEAQ. A universal primer site was created by template switching, with the cDNA bearing unique molecular identifiers. TCRdb re-analysed the 5' RACE reads in MiXCR, keeping a single row per CDR3 protein. The sample yields 250,000 or so distinct CDR3 sequences, approximately 7% seen once. This sample was also put to use in a study of yellow fever vaccine responses in identical twins. That study reports: Twins' vaccine T cell responses were reported to seem partly convergent and partly personalized.

The chain recombines TRBV7-6 with TRBJ2-3; 13 nucleotides agree with TRBD2. The receptor was derived from a woman aged 18-29 years in good health. The sample was memory (CD45RO+) T cells sorted from blood. The CDR3 DNA sequence: TGTGCCAGCAGCTTAGCGACTAGCGGGGGGTCGCAGTATTTT. It encodes CASSLATSGGSQYF. Full variable domain (rest looked up from reference TRBV7-6 and TRBJ2-3): GAGVSQSPRYKVTKRGQDVALRCDPISGHVSLYWYRQALGQGPEFLTYFNYEAQQDKSGLPNDRFSAERPEGSISTLTIQRTEQRDSAMYRCASSLATSGGSQYFGPGTRLTVL.